Listed below are T cell receptor beta chains from one sample, sequenced in a study of cytomegalovirus exposure and HLA in healthy donors. Clones were sequenced by immunoSEQ multiplex PCR, and TCRdb holds only the in-frame ones, with some missing. The table has fewer than 250,000 clones, less than 85% seen once; the top ten hold 0.6% to 0.7%. Sequenced sample: PBMCs. The receptors derive from a man between 18 and 35 years old in good health and CMV-seronegative. The CDR3 runs from the conserved cysteine through the conserved F or W. Fields, in order: D gene, J gene, V gene, clone size, CDR3 protein, CDR3 DNA. A D gene is named only where the DNA matches it firmly. Expanded clones are given a class, and other clones once, few, many or no size at all.

d_call: TRBD2
j_call: TRBJ2-7
v_call: TRBV11-2
clone_size: -
cdr3_aa: CASSLGYLRASGRSYEQYF
cdr3_nt: TGTGCCAGCAGCTTAGGCTACCTCCGGGCTAGCGGGAGGTCTTACGAGCAGTACTTC

d_call: -
j_call: TRBJ2-7
v_call: TRBV7-9
clone_size: few
cdr3_aa: CASSLASPYEQYF
cdr3_nt: TGTGCCAGCAGCTTAGCCAGTCCCTACGAGCAGTACTTC

d_call: TRBD1
j_call: TRBJ1-5
v_call: TRBV27
clone_size: -
cdr3_aa: CASSPSEGTGGHNQPQHF
cdr3_nt: TGTGCCAGCAGCCCCTCGGAAGGGACAGGGGGACACAATCAGCCCCAGCATTTT

d_call: TRBD1
j_call: TRBJ1-5
v_call: TRBV25-1
clone_size: few
cdr3_aa: CASIIMGQGNQPQHF
cdr3_nt: TGTGCCAGTATAATAATGGGACAGGGCAATCAGCCCCAGCATTTT

d_call: -
j_call: TRBJ1-5
v_call: TRBV2
clone_size: -
cdr3_aa: CASRTGFLRLEPQHF
cdr3_nt: TGTGCCAGCAGGACCGGGTTCCTGAGGCTTGAGCCCCAGCATTTT

d_call: -
j_call: TRBJ1-1
v_call: TRBV21-1
clone_size: once
cdr3_aa: CASSEPRGAEAFF
cdr3_nt: TGTGCCAGCAGCGAACCCAGGGGAGCTGAAGCTTTCTTT

d_call: TRBD2
j_call: TRBJ2-7
v_call: TRBV2
clone_size: -
cdr3_aa: CASKSGRNTYEQYF
cdr3_nt: TGTGCCAGCAAAAGCGGGAGGAACACCTACGAGCAGTACTTC

d_call: TRBD1
j_call: TRBJ1-2
v_call: TRBV28
clone_size: -
cdr3_aa: CASSSSDRVGGYTF
cdr3_nt: TGTGCCAGCAGTTCATCGGACAGGGTGGGAGGCTACACCTTC

d_call: TRBD2
j_call: TRBJ2-7
v_call: TRBV27
clone_size: -
cdr3_aa: CASSSSGFSSYEQYF
cdr3_nt: TGTGCCAGCAGTTCTAGCGGGTTTTCCTCCTACGAGCAGTACTTC

d_call: TRBD1
j_call: TRBJ2-1
v_call: TRBV6-1
clone_size: -
cdr3_aa: CASTSGQGYNEQFF
cdr3_nt: TGTGCCAGCACCAGCGGACAGGGGTACAATGAGCAGTTCTTC

d_call: -
j_call: TRBJ2-7
v_call: TRBV6-1
clone_size: once
cdr3_aa: CASSVGWEALAYEQYF
cdr3_nt: TGTGCCAGCAGTGTGGGATGGGAGGCCCTCGCCTACGAGCAGTACTTC

d_call: -
j_call: TRBJ2-7
v_call: TRBV7-3
clone_size: few
cdr3_aa: CASSLGGASYEQYF
cdr3_nt: TGTGCCAGCAGCTTAGGCGGGGCCTCCTACGAGCAGTACTTC

d_call: -
j_call: TRBJ1-2
v_call: TRBV6-1
clone_size: -
cdr3_aa: CASSVLEGQFYGYTF
cdr3_nt: TGTGCCAGCAGCGTACTGGAAGGACAGTTCTATGGCTACACCTTC

d_call: -
j_call: TRBJ2-1
v_call: TRBV5-8
clone_size: -
cdr3_aa: CASSAGQNAYNEQFF
cdr3_nt: TGTGCCAGCAGCGCAGGACAGAACGCCTACAATGAGCAGTTCTTC

d_call: TRBD2
j_call: TRBJ2-7
v_call: TRBV5-1
clone_size: -
cdr3_aa: CASSFGLARLSDEQYF
cdr3_nt: TGCGCCAGCAGCTTCGGACTAGCGCGACTGTCCGACGAGCAGTACTTC

d_call: TRBD1
j_call: TRBJ1-2
v_call: TRBV16
clone_size: once
cdr3_aa: CASSPGQGYGYTF
cdr3_nt: TGTGCCAGCAGCCCGGGACAGGGGTACGGCTACACCTTC

d_call: TRBD2
j_call: TRBJ2-1
v_call: TRBV9
clone_size: -
cdr3_aa: CASSATSGSRYNEQFF
cdr3_nt: TGTGCCAGCAGCGCGACGAGCGGGAGTAGGTACAATGAGCAGTTCTTC

d_call: TRBD2
j_call: TRBJ2-1
v_call: TRBV5-1
clone_size: -
cdr3_aa: CASSGLAGAYNEQFF
cdr3_nt: TGCGCCAGCAGCGGTTTAGCGGGTGCCTACAATGAGCAGTTCTTC

d_call: -
j_call: TRBJ1-1
v_call: TRBV5-1
clone_size: -
cdr3_aa: CASSLVQGNTEAFF
cdr3_nt: TGCGCCAGCAGCTTGGTCCAGGGGAACACTGAAGCTTTCTTT

d_call: TRBD1
j_call: TRBJ1-1
v_call: TRBV6-1
clone_size: -
cdr3_aa: CASSVLTGSFGTEAFF
cdr3_nt: TGTGCCAGCAGTGTATTGACAGGGTCTTTCGGCACTGAAGCTTTCTTT

d_call: -
j_call: TRBJ2-7
v_call: TRBV5-1
clone_size: -
cdr3_aa: CASSLLGMGSEQYF
cdr3_nt: TGCGCCAGCAGCTTATTGGGTATGGGGAGCGAGCAGTACTTC

d_call: TRBD2
j_call: TRBJ2-1
v_call: TRBV9
clone_size: few
cdr3_aa: CASSVEGSGRGNEQFF
cdr3_nt: TGTGCCAGCAGCGTAGAGGGTAGCGGGAGGGGTAATGAGCAGTTCTTC

d_call: TRBD1
j_call: TRBJ1-2
v_call: TRBV10-3
clone_size: once
cdr3_aa: CAISEGDRAYYGYTF
cdr3_nt: TGTGCCATCAGTGAAGGGGACAGGGCTTACTATGGCTACACCTTC

d_call: TRBD1
j_call: TRBJ2-3
v_call: TRBV5-1
clone_size: -
cdr3_aa: CASSHGTGGNTDTQYF
cdr3_nt: TGCGCCAGCAGCCACGGGACAGGGGGCAATACAGATACGCAGTATTTT

d_call: TRBD1
j_call: TRBJ1-2
v_call: TRBV12-5
clone_size: -
cdr3_aa: CASGKTGGAPFGYTF
cdr3_nt: TGTGCTAGTGGTAAGACAGGGGGCGCCCCCTTCGGCTACACCTTC

d_call: -
j_call: TRBJ1-5
v_call: TRBV28
clone_size: -
cdr3_aa: CASSTNSNQPQHF
cdr3_nt: TGTGCCAGCAGTACAAATAGCAATCAGCCCCAGCATTTT

d_call: TRBD1
j_call: TRBJ2-7
v_call: TRBV18
clone_size: -
cdr3_aa: CASSPRTGLGEQYF
cdr3_nt: TGTGCCAGCTCACCAAGGACAGGGCTTGGGGAGCAGTACTTC

d_call: -
j_call: TRBJ1-2
v_call: TRBV13
clone_size: -
cdr3_aa: CASSPPAGRVSIYGYTF
cdr3_nt: TGTGCCAGCAGCCCCCCGGCGGGAAGAGTCTCCATCTATGGCTACACCTTC

d_call: -
j_call: TRBJ2-5
v_call: TRBV6-6
clone_size: -
cdr3_aa: CASSQRVQETQYF
cdr3_nt: TGTGCCAGCAGCCAGAGGGTCCAAGAGACCCAGTACTTC

d_call: -
j_call: TRBJ1-2
v_call: TRBV18
clone_size: -
cdr3_aa: CASSPSGIVGGYTF
cdr3_nt: TGTGCCAGCTCACCATCGGGGATCGTTGGGGGCTACACCTTC

d_call: TRBD1
j_call: TRBJ2-2
v_call: TRBV9
clone_size: -
cdr3_aa: CASSVTGGTGELFF
cdr3_nt: TGTGCCAGCAGCGTCACAGGGGGCACCGGGGAGCTGTTTTTT

d_call: TRBD1
j_call: TRBJ2-5
v_call: TRBV5-4
clone_size: once
cdr3_aa: CASSGQGWETQYF
cdr3_nt: TGTGCCAGCAGCGGACAGGGATGGGAGACCCAGTACTTC

d_call: TRBD2
j_call: TRBJ2-7
v_call: TRBV6-1
clone_size: few
cdr3_aa: CASSGHLGLAAYEQYF
cdr3_nt: TGTGCCAGCAGTGGCCATCTCGGACTAGCGGCCTACGAGCAGTACTTC

d_call: TRBD2
j_call: TRBJ2-3
v_call: TRBV19
clone_size: -
cdr3_aa: CASRTSATRSDTQYF
cdr3_nt: TGTGCCAGTAGAACTAGCGCTACCCGGTCAGATACGCAGTATTTT

d_call: TRBD2
j_call: TRBJ2-7
v_call: TRBV6-5
clone_size: -
cdr3_aa: CASSYSLAGDSYEQYF
cdr3_nt: TGTGCCAGCAGTTACTCTCTAGCGGGAGACTCCTACGAGCAGTACTTC

d_call: TRBD1
j_call: TRBJ2-3
v_call: TRBV11-3
clone_size: -
cdr3_aa: CASSLGLDRSTDTQYF
cdr3_nt: TGTGCCAGCAGCCTCGGACTGGACAGGTCTACAGATACGCAGTATTTT

d_call: -
j_call: TRBJ1-3
v_call: TRBV5-4
clone_size: -
cdr3_aa: CASSATPGSGNTIYF
cdr3_nt: TGTGCCAGCAGCGCCACGCCAGGGTCTGGAAACACCATATATTTT

d_call: -
j_call: TRBJ2-7
v_call: TRBV5-1
clone_size: -
cdr3_aa: CASSPARAGVEQYF
cdr3_nt: TGCGCCAGCAGCCCGGCGAGGGCAGGGGTTGAGCAGTACTTC

d_call: -
j_call: TRBJ2-7
v_call: TRBV10-2
clone_size: -
cdr3_aa: CASQFGGASSYEQYF
cdr3_nt: TGCGCCAGCCAATTCGGAGGGGCTAGCTCCTACGAGCAGTACTTC

d_call: -
j_call: TRBJ1-4
v_call: TRBV27
clone_size: -
cdr3_aa: CASSSPPGIFAKLDEKLFF
cdr3_nt: TGTGCCAGCAGTTCACCCCCCGGGATTTTCGCAAAACTCGATGAAAAACTGTTTTTT

d_call: -
j_call: TRBJ1-1
v_call: TRBV9
clone_size: few
cdr3_aa: CASSPTVNTEAFF
cdr3_nt: TGTGCCAGCAGCCCTACGGTGAACACTGAAGCTTTCTTT

d_call: -
j_call: TRBJ1-6
v_call: TRBV25-1
clone_size: -
cdr3_aa: CASSSQGFSYNSPLHF
cdr3_nt: TGTGCCAGCAGCTCACAGGGATTCTCCTATAATTCACCCCTCCACTTT

d_call: TRBD2
j_call: TRBJ2-5
v_call: TRBV18
clone_size: -
cdr3_aa: CASSPSWAGDYETQYF
cdr3_nt: TGTGCCAGCTCACCGTCTTGGGCGGGAGATTATGAGACCCAGTACTTC

d_call: -
j_call: TRBJ1-1
v_call: TRBV6-6
clone_size: few
cdr3_aa: CASSSTTQGNTEAFF
cdr3_nt: TGTGCCAGCAGTTCTACAACACAGGGGAACACTGAAGCTTTCTTT

d_call: TRBD1
j_call: TRBJ2-3
v_call: TRBV5-1
clone_size: -
cdr3_aa: CASSLGGQGADTQYF
cdr3_nt: TGCGCCAGCAGCTTGGGGGGACAGGGAGCAGATACGCAGTATTTT

d_call: TRBD2
j_call: TRBJ2-1
v_call: TRBV7-7
clone_size: few
cdr3_aa: CASSSGTSLNEQFF
cdr3_nt: TGTGCTAGCAGCTCTGGGACTAGTCTGAATGAGCAGTTCTTC

d_call: TRBD2
j_call: TRBJ2-2
v_call: TRBV30
clone_size: -
cdr3_aa: CAWTIGASGTNTGELFF
cdr3_nt: TGTGCCTGGACTATTGGGGCTAGCGGAACGAACACCGGGGAGCTGTTTTTT

d_call: TRBD1
j_call: TRBJ2-3
v_call: TRBV2
clone_size: -
cdr3_aa: CASTGTGAGDTQYF
cdr3_nt: TGTGCCAGCACCGGGACAGGGGCGGGGGATACGCAGTATTTT

d_call: TRBD2
j_call: TRBJ2-7
v_call: TRBV6-6
clone_size: -
cdr3_aa: CASSLGRGTQEQYF
cdr3_nt: TGTGCCAGCAGTCTGGGGCGGGGGACGCAGGAGCAGTACTTC

d_call: TRBD1
j_call: TRBJ1-1
v_call: TRBV5-1
clone_size: -
cdr3_aa: CASSLGQETEAFF
cdr3_nt: TGCGCCAGCAGTCTCGGACAGGAGACTGAAGCTTTCTTT

d_call: TRBD1
j_call: TRBJ1-5
v_call: TRBV5-6
clone_size: -
cdr3_aa: CASSPGTGNEQPQHF
cdr3_nt: TGTGCCAGCAGTCCCGGGACAGGGAATGAACAGCCCCAGCATTTT

d_call: TRBD1
j_call: TRBJ1-2
v_call: TRBV14
clone_size: -
cdr3_aa: CASSQAFGTENYGYTF
cdr3_nt: TGTGCCAGCAGCCAAGCATTCGGGACAGAGAACTATGGCTACACCTTC

d_call: -
j_call: TRBJ2-7
v_call: TRBV2
clone_size: -
cdr3_aa: CASSDRTYEQYF
cdr3_nt: TGTGCCAGCAGTGACAGGACCTACGAGCAGTACTTC

d_call: TRBD1
j_call: TRBJ1-2
v_call: TRBV7-3
clone_size: -
cdr3_aa: CASSLGTGGDYGYTF
cdr3_nt: TGTGCCAGCAGCTTAGGGACAGGTGGGGACTATGGCTACACCTTC

d_call: TRBD1
j_call: TRBJ2-3
v_call: TRBV6-5
clone_size: few
cdr3_aa: CASRPGQSTDTQYF
cdr3_nt: TGTGCCAGCAGGCCGGGACAGAGCACAGATACGCAGTATTTT

d_call: TRBD1
j_call: TRBJ1-1
v_call: TRBV2
clone_size: -
cdr3_aa: CARIKIQGSAEAFF
cdr3_nt: TGTGCCAGGATAAAAATACAGGGGTCGGCTGAAGCTTTCTTT

d_call: TRBD2
j_call: TRBJ2-1
v_call: TRBV2
clone_size: -
cdr3_aa: CASSSRLAGSSYNEQFF
cdr3_nt: TGTGCCAGCAGTTCTCGACTAGCGGGAAGCTCCTACAATGAGCAGTTCTTC

d_call: TRBD1
j_call: TRBJ2-7
v_call: TRBV19
clone_size: -
cdr3_aa: CASSIGAGTAVYEQYF
cdr3_nt: TGTGCCAGTAGTATAGGGGCCGGGACAGCCGTCTACGAGCAGTACTTC

d_call: -
j_call: TRBJ1-1
v_call: TRBV27
clone_size: -
cdr3_aa: CASSPSYIAEAFF
cdr3_nt: TGTGCCAGCAGTCCTTCTTATATCGCTGAAGCTTTCTTT